Listed here are 22 T cell receptor beta chains from one sample, sequenced in a study of blood T cells in healthy people across ages. Primers used in a second PCR of roughly 6 to 12 cycles were a sample-barcoded 5' primer and a J-beta primer mix. A single record per CDR3 protein comes from TCRdb applying MiXCR to the 5' RACE reads. The sample holds some 890,000 distinct CDR3 sequences, 25% to 35% seen once. This sample also appeared in a second study, on T cells of mothers and their children.

The sample taken for sequencing was blood. The receptors stem from a woman in her forties in good health.

This clonotype was counted between two and nine times. V is TRBV4-1 and J is TRBJ2-1; TRBD2 matches at 11 bases. Per germline, CDR1 MGHRA and CDR2 YSYEKL. The CDR3 contains 16 residues. Germline trimming cut 1 base from V and 7 bases from J; bases unmatched to any gene: 6. The CDR3 DNA is TGCGCCAGCAGCCAAGTTGTTTTAGCGGGGGGGAATGAGCAGTTCTTC. Translating gives CASSQVVLAGGNEQFF.

This rearrangement joins TRBV29-1 to TRBJ2-4; 11 bases align to TRBD1. The DNA matches TRBJ2-5 better at its end, which makes the J call doubtful. Germline assignment: CDR1 SQVTM and CDR2 ANQGSEA. CDR3 size: 14 residues. CDR3 loop: CNAKGTGGWETQYF. The DNA of the CDR3 is TGCAACGCAAAAGGGACAGGGGGGTGGGAGACCCAGTACTTC.

The chain links TRBV4-1 to TRBJ2-7; 8 bases fit TRBD1. The V gene end was trimmed by 6 bases and the J gene end by 6 bases; junction bases not matched to a gene: 13. This CDR3 has 15 amino acids. Looked up from germline, CDR1 is MGHRA and CDR2 is YSYEKL. The CDR3: CASRSPGTGRGEQYF. In DNA, the CDR3 is TGCGCCAGCAGGTCGCCCGGGACAGGCAGGGGCGAGCAGTACTTC.

The sample holds many counts of this clonotype. V is TRBV12-3 or TRBV12-4 and J is TRBJ2-1; 9 nucleotides align to TRBD2. This CDR3 is 16 amino acids long. The V gene end was trimmed by 10 bases and the J gene end by 5 bases; junction bases not matched to a gene: 15. The CDR3 coding sequence is TGTGCCACCTCCTTCGCCCGCGGGGGGGCTAACAATGAGCAGTTCTTC. Encoded protein: CATSFARGGANNEQFF.

The genes are TRBV4-1 and TRBJ2-7; no clear D gene. The V gene's germline CDR1 is MGHRA and CDR2 YSYEKL. V lost 0 bases to trimming and J lost 1 base, with 7 bases between them. The CDR3 sequence is 14 residues long. Here the CDR3 DNA reads TGCGCCAGCAGCCAAGAGGCACGTTCCTACGAGCAGTACTTC. This codes for CASSQEARSYEQYF.

This clonotype has just a few counts. The CDR3 DNA reads as TGTGCCATCAGTGATAGGACAGGGGTTGAAAAACTGTTTTTT. It yields the protein CAISDRTGVEKLFF. J is TRBJ1-4 and V is TRBV10-3, with 9 bases lining up with TRBD1. CDR1 and CDR2 from the germline V gene are ENHRY and SYGVKD. J was trimmed by 7 bases and V by 3 bases; bases with no gene match: 3. This CDR3 comprises 14 residues.

The rearrangement uses TRBV7-9 and TRBJ2-1; TRBD2 agrees at 15 bases. CDR3 size: 16 residues. Germline V CDR1 and CDR2: SEHNR, FQNEAQ (reference sequence). V shed 6 bases, J shed 7 bases, and the junction held 7 bases outside the gene matches. The chain's CDR3 is CASSYTGTSGGNEQFF. As DNA, the CDR3 is TGTGCCAGCAGTTACACCGGGACTAGCGGGGGGAATGAGCAGTTCTTC. The full variable domain, its missing parts supplied by reference TRBV7-9 and TRBJ2-1, is DTGVSQNPRHKITKRGQNVTFRCDPISEHNRLYWYRQTLGQGPEFLTYFQNEAQLEKSRLLSDRFSAERPKGSFSTLEIQRTEQGDSAMYLCASSYTGTSGGNEQFFGPGTRLTVL.

The table lists this clonotype with a few counts. V gene TRBV6-2 or TRBV6-3 combines with J gene TRBJ2-7; D unclear. CDR1 and CDR2 (germline): MNHEY, SVGEGT. Trimming took off 2 bases at V and 0 bases at J, with 8 bases between the two ends. The CDR3 is 14 residues long. In DNA form, the CDR3 reads TGTGCCAGCAGTTACGGGCAGAGCTCCTACGAGCAGTACTTC. Encoded protein: CASSYGQSSYEQYF.

Concerning this clonotype: A read error is possible here, since a much larger clone lies one base away. The chain combines TRBV4-2 with TRBJ2-1, with D possibly being TRBD2 (6 bases). Germline V gives CDR1 LGHNA, CDR2 YNFKEQ. Trimming shortened V by 0 bases and J by 0 bases, and 15 bases separated the two germline ends. This CDR3 is built from 18 residues. The CDR3 coding sequence is TGTGCCAGCAGCCAAGATCTAAGCGGGCGCCTCTCCTACAATGAGCAGTTCTTC. Protein sequence: CASSQDLSGRLSYNEQFF.

This clonotype was counted at least ten times. The J gene is TRBJ2-7, the V gene TRBV6-6; 8 bases align to TRBD1. V lost 11 bases to trimming and J lost 5 bases; unmatched junction nucleotides: 11. The CDR3 length is 13 residues. Germline CDR1 MNHNY, CDR2 SVGAGI (reference sequence). The CDR3 DNA is TGTGCCGTCCAAGGACAGGGTGGCCACGAGCAGTACTTC. Protein sequence: CAVQGQGGHEQYF.

This rearrangement joins TRBV5-1 to TRBJ2-7; tentatively, D is TRBD2 (7 bases). Germline assignment: CDR1 SGHRS and CDR2 YFSETQ. CDR3 length: 14 amino acids. The ends were cut back, 4 bases at V and 0 bases at J, with 11 bases in the middle. The CDR3 region has the DNA TGCGCCAGCAGCAGGGGGGGGGACTCCTACGAGCAGTACTTC. Translation: CASSRGGDSYEQYF.

In this sample, this clonotype turned up many times. The chain links TRBV7-8 to TRBJ2-1, with TRBD1 matching over 9 bases. Trimming at V came to 4 bases and at J to 10 bases, leaving 14 bases not matched to a gene. The CDR3 is 16 residues long. The germline CDR1 and CDR2 sequences are SGHVS and FQNEAQ. The CDR3: CASSSRREQGAWEQFF. DNA for the CDR3: TGTGCCAGCAGCTCTAGGAGAGAACAGGGGGCATGGGAGCAGTTCTTC.

This clonotype was seen many times. The J gene is TRBJ2-4, the V gene TRBV29-1; tentative D call: TRBD2 (7 bases). The CDR3 sequence is 12 residues long. In germline, CDR1 is SQVTM, CDR2 ANQGSEA. The V gene lost 6 bases and the J gene lost 7 bases, with 13 bases spanning the gap. The CDR3 region has the DNA TGCAGCGTAAGGGGGGGCGGGAACATTCAGTACTTC. Translation gives CSVRGGGNIQYF.

In this sample, this clonotype turned up many times. The genes are TRBV7-9 and TRBJ2-5, with D possibly matching TRBD1 (6 bases). Germline V CDR1 and CDR2: SEHNR, FQNEAQ (reference sequence). CDR3 size: 14 residues. V lost 5 bases, J lost 5 bases, and 15 bases lay in between. CDR3 sequence (DNA): TGTGCCAGCAGCCCCCCACGTGACAGGGAGACCCAGTACTTC. Translation: CASSPPRDRETQYF.

As concerns this clonotype: Mismatch with germline at one junction end may stem from a read error. The genes are TRBV7-2 and TRBJ2-3; TRBD2 matches 9 bases. The CDR3 totals 19 residues. Germline V gene sequence: CDR1 SGHTA, CDR2 FQGNSA. CDR3 amino acids: CASSLREQKAGTSTATQYF. The CDR3 nucleotides read TGTGCCAGCAGTTTAAGGGAACAGAAGGCGGGGACTAGCACAGCTACGCAGTATTTT.

The J gene is TRBJ2-3, the V gene TRBV7-8; D gene uncertain. Germline assignment: CDR1 SGHVS and CDR2 FQNEAQ. The V gene lost 0 bases and the J gene lost 2 bases, with 3 bases spanning the gap. The CDR3 is 13 amino acids. The CDR3 is CASSLAHTDTQYF. The DNA for the CDR3 is TGTGCCAGCAGCTTAGCCCACACAGATACGCAGTATTTT.

The DNA for the CDR3 is TGTGCCAGCAGCTTACATTCCGGGGCCGACTATGGCTACACCTTC. Translated, it gives CASSLHSGADYGYTF. The V call is TRBV7-9, the J call TRBJ1-2, with a tentative D call TRBD1 (5 bases). The germline gives CDR1 SEHNR, CDR2 FQNEAQ (reference sequence). V lost 2 bases and J lost 3, with 13 bases in between. The CDR3 runs to 15 residues.

This clonotype was seen repeatedly, ten times or more. This CDR3 is CASSRTATSVGPDTQYF. DNA of the CDR3: TGCGCCAGCAGCCGAACGGCGACTAGCGTTGGTCCAGATACGCAGTATTTT. The chain couples TRBV5-1 to TRBJ2-3; 8 nucleotides line up with TRBD2. Germline V CDR1 and CDR2: SGHRS, YFSETQ. V shed 4 bases, J shed 4 bases, and the junction held 14 bases outside the gene matches. The CDR3 has 17 amino acids.

This clonotype was found a few times. The chain carries TRBV20-1 and TRBJ2-7, with 9 nucleotides matching TRBD2. Germline V gene sequence: CDR1 DFQATT, CDR2 SNEGSKA (reference sequence). Trimming took 5 bases from V and 6 from J; bases not matched to a gene: 5. This CDR3 spans 12 amino acids. CDR3 bases: TGCAGTGCTGCGGGGGGGCCGGTCGAGCAGTACTTC. Translated, it gives CSAAGGPVEQYF.

The chain combines TRBV5-1 with TRBJ1-1; TRBD1 matches 9 bases. Germline V gene sequence: CDR1 SGHRS, CDR2 YFSETQ. The CDR3 is 15 residues long. The V and J ends lost 4 bases and 4 bases, in that order; junction bases with no gene match: 8. The CDR3 reads CASSGVQGAGTEAFF. CDR3 nucleotide sequence: TGCGCCAGCAGCGGAGTACAGGGGGCGGGCACTGAAGCTTTCTTT.

This clonotype was seen only a few times. The J gene is TRBJ1-5, the V gene TRBV2; no reliable D call. Trimming stripped 7 bases from V and 4 bases from J, with 11 bases between. This CDR3 is 13 amino acids long. Germline lookup yields CDR1 SNHLY and CDR2 FYNNEI. The CDR3 loop is CASKRTWNQPQHF. DNA of the CDR3: TGTGCCAGCAAACGGACCTGGAATCAGCCCCAGCATTTT.

This clonotype appeared many times. The CDR3 nucleotides read TGTGCCATCAGCCGGGACAGCAATCAGCCCCAGCATTTT. Translation gives CAISRDSNQPQHF. This chain links TRBV10-3 with TRBJ1-5; the D gene is possibly TRBD1 (5 bases). V was shortened by 6 bases and J by 1 base, with 7 bases between the two germline ends. The CDR3 is 13 amino acids. Germline V gives CDR1 ENHRY, CDR2 SYGVKD.